This is a list of T cell receptor beta chains from one sample in a study of lung T cells in sarcoidosis with Löfgren's syndrome. MiXCR, applied by TCRdb to the reads, yields one record per CDR3 protein. The data show 58,000 or so distinct CDR3 sequences, around 20% seen once. Sequencing was done on a sample of CD4+ T cells from PBMCs. All receptors come from a human donor with sarcoidosis (Löfgren's syndrome or another form), or a control subject (not recorded which). CDR3s include the opening cysteine and the closing phenylalanine or tryptophan. A D gene is named only where the DNA matches it firmly. Clone size is shown for a subset of rows, as once, few, many or a class of expanded clone.

clone_size | d_call | j_call | v_call | cdr3_nt | cdr3_aa
few | . | TRBJ2-1 | TRBV12-3/TRBV12-4 | TGTGCCAGCAGTTTAGTTCGAGGGGTTCATGAGCAGTTCTTC | CASSLVRGVHEQFF
many | . | TRBJ2-7 | TRBV6-1 | TGTGCCAGCAGCCCCCTTGACAAGGCTACCTACGAGCAGTACTTC | CASSPLDKATYEQYF
. | . | TRBJ1-5 | TRBV5-1 | TGCGCCAGCAGCGAGAATAGCAATCAGCCCCAGCATTTT | CASSENSNQPQHF
many | TRBD2 | TRBJ2-7 | TRBV28 | TGTGCCAGCAGTTTATCGGCTAGCGGGAGCTACGAGCAGTACTTC | CASSLSASGSYEQYF
. | . | TRBJ2-2 | TRBV7-2 | TGTGCCAGCAGCTTAGAGGGGTCGAACACCGGGGAGCTGTTTTTT | CASSLEGSNTGELFF
. | . | TRBJ1-5 | TRBV12-3/TRBV12-4 | TGTGCCGGCAGTTCGCAGTCCTTTGGGGCCAGCAATCAGCCCCAGCATTTT | CAGSSQSFGASNQPQHF
many | . | TRBJ1-1 | TRBV20-1 | TGCAGTGCCACCCTGACACCTGGCAACACTGAAGCTTTCTTT | CSATLTPGNTEAFF
few | . | TRBJ2-1 | TRBV14 | TGTGCCAGCAGCCAAGGGATATACAATGAGCAGTTCTTC | CASSQGIYNEQFF
. | . | TRBJ2-7 | TRBV18 | TGTGCCAGCTCTGGACGTCTCACCTACGAGCAGTACTTC | CASSGRLTYEQYF
many | TRBD2 | TRBJ2-1 | TRBV6-2/TRBV6-3 | TGTGCCAGCACCGAGACTAGCGGGAGTATCGGCCCCTACAATGAGCAGTTCTTC | CASTETSGSIGPYNEQFF
. | TRBD1 | TRBJ1-5 | TRBV12-3/TRBV12-4 | TGTGCCAGCAGTTTATCGGAGGGGGCGGATCTGCCCCAGCATTTT | CASSLSEGADLPQHF
many | TRBD1 | TRBJ2-2 | TRBV6-2/TRBV6-3 | TGTGCCAGCAGGGGACAGGGAACCGGGGAGCTGTTTTTT | CASRGQGTGELFF
. | . | TRBJ2-2 | TRBV5-1 | TGTGCCAGCAGCTTGCGAGGGTCGGGGAACACCGGGGAGCTGTTTTTT | CASSLRGSGNTGELFF
many | TRBD2 | TRBJ2-7 | TRBV20-1 | TGCAGTGCTAGAGTAATGGCGGGAGGTTCCTACGAGCAGTACTTC | CSARVMAGGSYEQYF
. | TRBD2 | TRBJ2-1 | TRBV4-2 | TGTGCCAGCAGCCAAGCGTTTGATATGATTAGCGGGGGCTCCTACAATGAGCAGTTCTTC | CASSQAFDMISGGSYNEQFF
many | TRBD2 | TRBJ2-7 | TRBV6-1 | TGTGCCAGCATGGCCCTGACTAGCCGGGAGCAGTACTTC | CASMALTSREQYF
many | TRBD2 | TRBJ2-7 | TRBV27 | TGTGCCAGCAGTGACCACACTAGCGGGTTACCCTACGAGCAGTACTTC | CASSDHTSGLPYEQYF